The 32 T cell receptor beta chains in this list originate from one sample, sequenced in a study of blood T cell repertoires in COVID-19. Repertoires were generated with immunoSEQ multiplex PCR, while TCRdb's copy carries only in-frame clones and drops some. The table has a few hundred thousand clones, 65% to 90% seen once; the top ten hold about 10%. The sequenced sample was PBMCs or T cells enriched from blood (not recorded which). These receptors were collected from a young woman who had recovered from COVID-19.

This chain uses TRBV12-5 with TRBJ2-1; a possible D gene is TRBD2 (6 bases). The CDR3 spans 16 residues. The germline V gene has CDR1 LGHNT and CDR2 FRNRAP. V was pared by 5 bases and J by 4 bases, with 18 bases between. The CDR3 DNA reads as TGTGCTAGTGGTCCCGGAGGAGGGGCCCGGTACAATGAGCAGTTCTTC. Translating gives CASGPGGGARYNEQFF.

This chain uses TRBV3-1 (or the pseudogene TRBV3-2) with TRBJ1-1; possible D gene TRBD1, 5 bases. Germline loops: CDR1 LGHDT, CDR2 YNNKEL (reference sequence). The CDR3 runs to 17 residues. V was clipped by 1 base and J by 1 base, with 16 bases between them. CDR3 amino acids: CASSQVPMTEQNTEAFF. In nucleotides, the CDR3 is TGTGCCAGCAGCCAAGTACCCATGACAGAGCAGAACACTGAAGCTTTCTTT.

The V and J genes are TRBV12-5 and TRBJ1-2; 7 nucleotides agree with TRBD1. The germline CDR1 and CDR2 sequences are LGHNT and FRNRAP. The length of the CDR3 is 14 residues. V was pared by 3 bases and J by 8 bases, with 9 bases of the junction left unmatched. The DNA for the CDR3 is TGTGCTAGTGGTTTTCAACCAGGGGGGAGAGGCTACACCTTC. This encodes CASGFQPGGRGYTF.

The chain links TRBV29-1 to TRBJ2-3, with a possible D match to TRBD2 (7 bases). The V gene's germline CDR1 is SQVTM and CDR2 ANQGSEA. The CDR3 runs 19 residues. V was shortened by 1 base and J by 3 bases, with 26 bases between the two germline ends. The CDR3 is CSVEGYEGGPVIKTDTQYF. In nucleotides, the CDR3 is TGCAGCGTTGAAGGGTACGAGGGGGGGCCCGTTATTAAAACAGATACGCAGTATTTT.

This chain links TRBV2 with TRBJ2-5; D is uncertain. The CDR3 covers 14 residues. Germline assignment: CDR1 SNHLY and CDR2 FYNNEI. V was trimmed by 5 bases and J by 5 bases, leaving 15 bases between them. The CDR3 reads CASSLTGPRETQYF. In nucleotides, the CDR3 is TGTGCCAGCAGTCTAACTGGGCCTCGTGAGACCCAGTACTTC.

As DNA, the CDR3 is TGTGCCTACCCTCTAGGTGGAGGCTACACCTTC. Amino acid sequence: CAYPLGGGYTF. The J gene is TRBJ1-2, the V gene TRBV30; D is uncertain. This CDR3 comprises 11 residues. Trimming removed 7 bases from V and 8 bases from J, with 14 bases in between. The V gene's germline CDR1 is GTSNPN and CDR2 SVGIG (reference sequence).

This chain uses TRBV28 with TRBJ2-7; tentatively, D is TRBD1 (6 bases). The CDR3 loop spans 14 amino acids. The V and J ends lost 6 bases and 0 bases respectively, with 12 bases between them. Per germline, CDR1 MDHEN and CDR2 SYDVKM. The CDR3 reads CASSSTGSSYEQYF. The CDR3 DNA is TGTGCCAGCAGCTCGACAGGTTCCTCCTACGAGCAGTACTTC.

The gene calls are TRBV7-9 and TRBJ1-1, with no clear D. Germline CDR1 is SEHNR and CDR2 is FQNEAQ (reference sequence). The V end lost 4 bases, the J end lost 7 bases, and 16 bases lay between the germline ends. The CDR3 runs 14 residues. CDR3 protein: CASSSRTSLREAFF. The DNA of the CDR3 is TGTGCCAGCAGCTCACGAACTAGTCTGCGTGAAGCTTTCTTT.

CDR3 in amino acids: CASSQESSGDGTQYF. The DNA of the CDR3 is TGTGCCAGCAGCCAAGAGTCTAGCGGGGATGGTACGCAGTATTTT. The rearrangement joins TRBV4-2 to TRBJ2-3; 9 positions agree with TRBD2. This CDR3 contains 15 residues. After removal of 0 bases from V and 8 bases from J, the junction contained 6 bases not matched to a gene. The V gene's germline CDR1 is LGHNA and CDR2 YNFKEQ.

This sequence joins TRBV12-5 and TRBJ1-1; maybe TRBD1 (6 bases). Germline CDR1 and CDR2: LGHNT and FRNRAP. CDR3 length: 14 amino acids. Trimming removed 0 bases from V and 11 bases from J, with 16 bases in between. CDR3: CASGLVPGQGKAFF. As DNA, the CDR3 is TGTGCTAGTGGTTTGGTTCCAGGGCAGGGGAAGGCTTTCTTT.

This clone has a single count. J is TRBJ2-7 and V is TRBV6-5, with 7 bases identical to TRBD1. The germline V gene encodes CDR1 MNHEY and CDR2 SVGAGI. With 6 bases clipped from V and 2 bases from J, the junction kept 10 bases outside the gene matches. The CDR3 loop spans 15 amino acids. The CDR3 protein is CASSPYWTGAYEQYF. DNA for the CDR3: TGTGCCAGCAGCCCCTATTGGACAGGTGCCTACGAGCAGTACTTC.

The V gene is TRBV7-8, the J gene TRBJ2-2; 10 nucleotides line up with TRBD1. CDR3 length: 15 amino acids. The trim removed 3 bases at V and 7 bases at J, leaving 5 bases unmatched. The V gene's germline CDR1 is SGHVS and CDR2 FQNEAQ. The CDR3, as DNA: TGTGCCAGCAGCTTGGGACAGGGGAATCACGGGGAGCTGTTTTTT. This encodes CASSLGQGNHGELFF.

The chain couples TRBV5-1 to TRBJ2-2; 8 bases match TRBD1. V was clipped by 2 bases and J by 0 bases; unmatched bases: 3. CDR3 length: 16 residues. Germline CDR1 is SGHRS and CDR2 is YFSETQ. The DNA of the CDR3 is TGCGCCAGCAGCTTCGAGGGACAGGCGAACACCGGGGAGCTGTTTTTT. Encoded protein: CASSFEGQANTGELFF. Full variable domain (missing parts from reference TRBV5-1 and TRBJ2-2): KAGVTQTPRYLIKTRGQQVTLSCSPISGHRSVSWYQQTPGQGLQFLFEYFSETQRNKGNFPGRFSGRQFSNSRSEMNVSTLELGDSALYLCASSFEGQANTGELFFGEGSRLTVL.

The V call is TRBV6-5, the J call TRBJ1-6; 12 positions agree with TRBD1. Germline CDR1 reads MNHEY; CDR2 reads SVGAGI. This CDR3 region has 15 residues. Germline trimming cut 7 bases from V and 7 bases from J; bases unmatched to any gene: 5. CDR3 in DNA: TGTGCCAGCACTCCGGGACAGGGGGCGAATTCACCCCTCCACTTT. Amino acid sequence: CASTPGQGANSPLHF.

The chain employs TRBV7-8 and TRBJ1-2, with D uncertain. This CDR3 is 14 amino acids long. V lost 1 base and J 7 bases, leaving 13 bases between the germline ends. CDR1 is SGHVS, CDR2 FQNEAQ, per germline. CDR3 nucleotides: TGTGCCAGCAGCTTAGTAGCCGAGACGGGTGGCTACACCTTC. It specifies CASSLVAETGGYTF.

This rearrangement joins TRBV4-2 to TRBJ2-7; unclear D gene. Germline V lookup: CDR1 LGHNA, CDR2 YNFKEQ. V shed 1 base and J shed 3 bases, with 13 bases lying between them. The CDR3 covers 15 residues. In nucleotides, the CDR3 is TGTGCCAGCAGCCAAGCAAGGCAGGATTACTACGAGCAGTACTTC. Translated: CASSQARQDYYEQYF.

The chain combines TRBV5-4 with TRBJ1-2, with D perhaps TRBD1 (6 bases). The length of the CDR3 is 16 residues. Per germline, CDR1 SGHNT and CDR2 YYREEE (reference sequence). The germline V and J ends were trimmed by 4 bases and 0 bases, with 16 bases remaining between them. In nucleotides, the CDR3 is TGTGCCAGCAGCACTACAGGGACCCCAGCTAACTATGGCTACACCTTC. Amino acid sequence: CASSTTGTPANYGYTF.

This clone has more than one count but fewer than ten. V gene TRBV30 combines with J gene TRBJ2-7; D is possibly TRBD2 (5 bases). The CDR3 extends over 11 amino acids. The germline V gene has CDR1 GTSNPN and CDR2 SVGIG (reference sequence). The V gene lost 7 bases and the J gene lost 7 bases, with 14 bases spanning the gap. For the CDR3, the DNA is TGTGCCTTTGGACTGCACAAGGAGCAGTACTTC. Translating gives CAFGLHKEQYF.

The chain employs TRBV3-1 (or the pseudogene TRBV3-2) and TRBJ2-1; TRBD2 matches 10 bases. The ends lost 1 base at V and 11 bases at J; junction bases unmatched: 2. The CDR3 is 13 amino acids. CDR1 is LGHDT, CDR2 YNNKEL, per germline (reference sequence). DNA for the CDR3: TGTGCCAGCAGCCAAGGGACTAGCGGAAAGCAGTTCTTC. This translates into CASSQGTSGKQFF.

This clone was seen a few times. The rearrangement links TRBV24-1 to TRBJ2-2, with a tentative D call TRBD2 (6 bases). Trimming stripped 3 bases from V and 8 bases from J, with 9 bases between. The CDR3 sequence is 13 residues long. Germline V lookup: CDR1 KGHDR, CDR2 SFDVKD. CDR3 bases: TGTGCCACCAGTGATCCAGGGAGGGGGGAGCTGTTTTTT. It codes for CATSDPGRGELFF.

This clone was observed once. The chain employs TRBV2 and TRBJ1-5; TRBD1 is a possible D gene (5 bases). The germline V gene has CDR1 SNHLY and CDR2 FYNNEI. The CDR3 loop spans 13 amino acids. Trimming pared 6 bases from V and 6 bases from J, leaving 12 bases between. DNA of the CDR3: TGTGCCAGCAGGGACATTCGGAGTCAGCCCCAGCATTTT. Residues: CASRDIRSQPQHF.

The chain recombines TRBV15 with TRBJ2-3; TRBD1 agrees at 9 bases. Germline loops: CDR1 LNHNV, CDR2 YYDKDF (reference sequence). V shed 1 base and J 4 bases; nucleotides not matched to a gene: 6. The CDR3 length is 16 residues. DNA for the CDR3: TGTGCCACCAGCAGAGGAGGGGGACAGGGCGCAGATACGCAGTATTTT. This encodes CATSRGGGQGADTQYF.

V gene TRBV6-5 combines with J gene TRBJ2-1; D possibly corresponds to TRBD1 (6 bases). V was shortened by 0 bases and J by 6 bases, with 15 bases between the two germline ends. Germline CDR1 MNHEY, CDR2 SVGAGI. The CDR3 extends over 16 amino acids. The CDR3 is CASSYSSGQPFNEQFF. CDR3 nucleotide sequence: TGTGCCAGCAGTTACTCTTCCGGACAGCCTTTCAATGAGCAGTTCTTC.

J is TRBJ1-1 and V is TRBV4-1; D perhaps matches TRBD1 (5 bases). Trimming took 2 bases from V and 4 from J, leaving 14 bases between them. The germline V gene has CDR1 MGHRA and CDR2 YSYEKL. There are 15 residues in the CDR3. This CDR3 reads CASSQSPGRFTEAFF. The CDR3 nucleotides read TGCGCCAGCAGCCAATCCCCAGGGAGGTTCACTGAAGCTTTCTTT.

V is TRBV27 and J is TRBJ2-3; 10 nucleotides agree with TRBD1. V lost 5 bases, J lost 2 bases, and 4 bases stayed unmatched. This CDR3 comprises 15 residues. Germline V CDR1 and CDR2: MNHEY, SMNVEV (reference sequence). The CDR3 nucleotides are TGTGCCAGCAGTCCGGGACAGGGGTTCACAGATACGCAGTATTTT. This sequence encodes CASSPGQGFTDTQYF.

The chain has TRBV5-4 and TRBJ2-7, with TRBD1 matching over 7 bases. This CDR3 is built from 15 residues. After removal of 5 bases from V and 2 bases from J, the junction contained 10 bases not matched to a gene. Per the germline V gene, CDR1 is SGHNT and CDR2 is YYREEE (reference sequence). In DNA, the CDR3 is TGTGCCAGCAGTCGTGTCCAGACAGGGACCTACGAGCAGTACTTC. Its protein product is CASSRVQTGTYEQYF.

V gene TRBV10-1 combines with J gene TRBJ2-1; D is uncertain. CDR1 is WNHNN and CDR2 is SYGVQD in the germline V gene (reference sequence). Trimming shortened V by 5 bases and J by 4 bases, and 6 bases separated the two germline ends. The CDR3 has 12 residues. CDR3 nucleotides: TGCGCCAGCAGTCCGGGTTACAATGAGCAGTTCTTC. Translated: CASSPGYNEQFF.

The chain recombines TRBV7-9 with TRBJ2-1, with unresolved D. This CDR3 spans 13 amino acids. Trimming pared 2 bases from V and 3 bases from J, leaving 5 bases between. Germline V gives CDR1 SEHNR, CDR2 FQNEAQ (reference sequence). CDR3 region: CASSLSHYNEQFF. In nucleotides, the CDR3 is TGTGCCAGCAGCTTATCACACTACAATGAGCAGTTCTTC.

V gene TRBV30 combines with J gene TRBJ2-7; D gene ambiguous. V shed 0 bases and J shed 5 bases, with 5 bases lying between them. The germline gives CDR1 GTSNPN, CDR2 SVGIG (reference sequence). The CDR3 has 11 amino acids. In nucleotides, the CDR3 is TGTGCCTGGAGTGTTTATCACGAGCAGTACTTC. Amino acid sequence: CAWSVYHEQYF.

Only one count was recorded for this clone. The chain carries TRBV5-1 and TRBJ2-3, with no clear D. The germline V gene has CDR1 SGHRS and CDR2 YFSETQ. The ends were cut back, 0 bases at V and 2 bases at J, with 7 bases in the middle. The length of the CDR3 is 14 residues. The CDR3 DNA is TGCGCCAGCAGCTTGGGAGGAGACACAGATACGCAGTATTTT. It is translated as CASSLGGDTDTQYF.

This clone was detected a few times. This sequence joins TRBV5-4 and TRBJ1-6, with TRBD1 matching over 7 bases. V lost 4 bases to trimming and J lost 8 bases; unmatched junction nucleotides: 6. In germline, CDR1 is SGHNT, CDR2 YYREEE (reference sequence). The CDR3 contains 14 residues. In DNA, the CDR3 is TGTGCCAGCAGCGTGGGACAGTCGTATTCACCCCTCCACTTT. Protein product: CASSVGQSYSPLHF.

The V call is TRBV12-5, the J call TRBJ1-1; TRBD1 matches at 8 bases. Germline V gene data show CDR1 as LGHNT and CDR2 as FRNRAP. J lost 9 bases, V lost 1 base, and 4 bases had no gene match. The CDR3 runs to 13 residues. The CDR3 reads CASGLAGQEQAFF. The CDR3, as DNA: TGTGCTAGTGGTTTGGCGGGACAGGAGCAAGCTTTCTTT.